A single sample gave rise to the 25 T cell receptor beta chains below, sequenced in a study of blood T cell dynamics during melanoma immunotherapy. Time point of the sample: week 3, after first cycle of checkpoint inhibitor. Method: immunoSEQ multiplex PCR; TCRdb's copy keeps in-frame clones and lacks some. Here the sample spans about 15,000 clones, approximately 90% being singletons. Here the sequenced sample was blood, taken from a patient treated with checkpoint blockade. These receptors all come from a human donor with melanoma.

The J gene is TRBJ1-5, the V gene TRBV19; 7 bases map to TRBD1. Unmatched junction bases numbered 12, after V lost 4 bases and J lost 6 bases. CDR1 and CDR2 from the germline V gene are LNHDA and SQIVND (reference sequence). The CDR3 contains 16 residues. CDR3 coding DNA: TGTGCCAGTAGTACCGGAGGGGGCAGGGGACCTCAGCCCCAGCATTTT. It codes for CASSTGGGRGPQPQHF.

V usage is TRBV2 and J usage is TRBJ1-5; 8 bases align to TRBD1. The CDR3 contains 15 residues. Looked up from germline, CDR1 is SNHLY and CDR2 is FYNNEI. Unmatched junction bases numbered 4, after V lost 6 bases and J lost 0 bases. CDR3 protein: CASRRTGISNQPQHF. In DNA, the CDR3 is TGTGCCAGCAGGCGGACAGGGATTAGCAATCAGCCCCAGCATTTT.

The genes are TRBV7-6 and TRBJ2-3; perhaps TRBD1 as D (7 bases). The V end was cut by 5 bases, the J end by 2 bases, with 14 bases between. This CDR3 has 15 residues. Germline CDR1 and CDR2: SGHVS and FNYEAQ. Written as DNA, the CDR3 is TGTGCCAGCAGCCCGCGGAGGGGGCTCACAGATACGCAGTATTTT. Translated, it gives CASSPRRGLTDTQYF. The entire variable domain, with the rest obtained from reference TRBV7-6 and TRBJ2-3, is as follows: GAGVSQSPRYKVTKRGQDVALRCDPISGHVSLYWYRQALGQGPEFLTYFNYEAQQDKSGLPNDRFSAERPEGSISTLTIQRTEQRDSAMYRCASSPRRGLTDTQYFGPGTRLTVL.

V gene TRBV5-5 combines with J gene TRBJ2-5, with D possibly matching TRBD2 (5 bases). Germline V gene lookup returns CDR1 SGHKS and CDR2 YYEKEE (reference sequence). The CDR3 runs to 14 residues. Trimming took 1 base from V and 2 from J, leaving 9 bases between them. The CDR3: CASSLWERQETQYF. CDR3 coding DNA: TGTGCCAGCAGCTTGTGGGAGCGGCAAGAGACCCAGTACTTC.

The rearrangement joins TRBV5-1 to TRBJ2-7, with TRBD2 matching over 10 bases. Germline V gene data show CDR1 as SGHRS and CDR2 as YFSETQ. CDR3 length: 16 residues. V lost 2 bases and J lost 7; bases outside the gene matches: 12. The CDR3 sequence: CASSLTSGAPLSEQYF. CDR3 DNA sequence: TGCGCCAGCAGCTTAACTAGCGGGGCCCCCTTGTCTGAGCAGTACTTC.

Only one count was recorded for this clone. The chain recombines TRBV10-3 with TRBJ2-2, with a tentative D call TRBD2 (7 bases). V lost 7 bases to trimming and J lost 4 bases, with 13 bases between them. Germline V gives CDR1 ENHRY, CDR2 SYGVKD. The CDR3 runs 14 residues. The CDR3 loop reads CAINTGGLTGELFF. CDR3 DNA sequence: TGTGCCATCAACACGGGGGGCCTCACCGGGGAGCTGTTTTTT.

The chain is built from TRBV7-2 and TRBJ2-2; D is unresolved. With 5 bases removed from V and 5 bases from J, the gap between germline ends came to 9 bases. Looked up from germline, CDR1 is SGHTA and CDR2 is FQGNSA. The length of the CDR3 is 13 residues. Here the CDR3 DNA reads TGTGCCAGCAGCCTCAGTAGGACCGGGGAGCTGTTTTTT. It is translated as CASSLSRTGELFF.

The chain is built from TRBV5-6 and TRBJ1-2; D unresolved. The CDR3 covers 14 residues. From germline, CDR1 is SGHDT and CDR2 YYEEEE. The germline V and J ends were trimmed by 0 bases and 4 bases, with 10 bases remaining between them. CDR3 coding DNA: TGTGCCAGCAGCTTGGGCGGCGGAGGCTATGGCTACACCTTC. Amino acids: CASSLGGGGYGYTF.

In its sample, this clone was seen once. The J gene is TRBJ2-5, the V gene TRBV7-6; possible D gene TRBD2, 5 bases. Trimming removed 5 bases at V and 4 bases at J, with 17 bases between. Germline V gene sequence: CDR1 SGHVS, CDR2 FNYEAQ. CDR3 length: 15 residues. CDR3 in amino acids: CASSIRPASIETQYF. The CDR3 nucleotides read TGTGCCAGCAGCATCCGCCCGGCTAGCATAGAGACCCAGTACTTC. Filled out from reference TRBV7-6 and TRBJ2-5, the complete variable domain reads GAGVSQSPRYKVTKRGQDVALRCDPISGHVSLYWYRQALGQGPEFLTYFNYEAQQDKSGLPNDRFSAERPEGSISTLTIQRTEQRDSAMYRCASSIRPASIETQYFGPGTRLLVL.

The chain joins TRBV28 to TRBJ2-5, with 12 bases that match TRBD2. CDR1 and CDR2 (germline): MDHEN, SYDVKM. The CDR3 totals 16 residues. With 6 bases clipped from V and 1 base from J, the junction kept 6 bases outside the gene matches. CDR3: CASRTPGLAGQETQYF. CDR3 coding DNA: TGTGCCAGCAGGACACCGGGACTAGCGGGCCAAGAGACCCAGTACTTC.

The CDR3 nucleotides are TGTGCCAGCAGGGACGGGACCCCCTCCTACAATGAGCAGTTCTTC. It codes for CASRDGTPSYNEQFF. The chain carries TRBV7-2 and TRBJ2-1, with D possibly being TRBD1 or TRBD2 (5 bases each). The ends were cut back, 6 bases at V and 0 bases at J, with 12 bases in the middle. This CDR3 spans 15 amino acids. Germline loops: CDR1 SGHTA, CDR2 FQGNSA.

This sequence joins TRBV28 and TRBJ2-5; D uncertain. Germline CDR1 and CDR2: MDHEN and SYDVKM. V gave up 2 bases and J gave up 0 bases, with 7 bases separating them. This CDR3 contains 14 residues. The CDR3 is CASSLGLDQETQYF. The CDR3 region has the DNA TGTGCCAGCAGTTTAGGGCTAGACCAAGAGACCCAGTACTTC.

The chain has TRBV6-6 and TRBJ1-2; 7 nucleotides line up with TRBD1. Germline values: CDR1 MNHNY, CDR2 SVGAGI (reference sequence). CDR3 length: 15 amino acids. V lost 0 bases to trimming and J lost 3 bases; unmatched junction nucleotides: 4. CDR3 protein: CASSYSRQGHYGYTF. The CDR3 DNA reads TGTGCCAGCAGTTACTCGAGACAGGGTCACTATGGCTACACCTTC.

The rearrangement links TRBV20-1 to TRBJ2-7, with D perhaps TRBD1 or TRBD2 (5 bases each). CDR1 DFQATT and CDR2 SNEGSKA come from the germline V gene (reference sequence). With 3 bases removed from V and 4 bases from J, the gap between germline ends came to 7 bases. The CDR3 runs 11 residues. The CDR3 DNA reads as TGCAGTGCTAGTTGGGGGTACGAGCAGTACTTC. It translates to CSASWGYEQYF.

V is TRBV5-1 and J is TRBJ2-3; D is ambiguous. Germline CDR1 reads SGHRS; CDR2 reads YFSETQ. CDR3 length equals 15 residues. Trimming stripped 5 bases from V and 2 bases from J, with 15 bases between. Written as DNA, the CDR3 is TGCGCCAGCAGTAAATTGGCAGGTTACACAGATACGCAGTATTTT. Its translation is CASSKLAGYTDTQYF.

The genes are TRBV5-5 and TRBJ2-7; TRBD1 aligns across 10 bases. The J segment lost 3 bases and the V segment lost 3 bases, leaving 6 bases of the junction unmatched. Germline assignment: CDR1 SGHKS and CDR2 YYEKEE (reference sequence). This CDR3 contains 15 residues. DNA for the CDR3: TGTGCCAGCAGCTATCCGGGACAGGGGAACTACGAGCAGTACTTC. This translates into CASSYPGQGNYEQYF.

CDR3 region: CASSPGAGSEQYF. In DNA form, the CDR3 reads TGTGCCAGCTCACCAGGGGCGGGTAGTGAGCAGTACTTC. The chain is built from TRBV18 and TRBJ2-7, with D perhaps given as TRBD1 or TRBD2 (5 bases each). CDR3 length: 13 amino acids. Germline loops: CDR1 KGHSH, CDR2 LQKENI. V lost 2 bases and J lost 7, with 12 bases in between.

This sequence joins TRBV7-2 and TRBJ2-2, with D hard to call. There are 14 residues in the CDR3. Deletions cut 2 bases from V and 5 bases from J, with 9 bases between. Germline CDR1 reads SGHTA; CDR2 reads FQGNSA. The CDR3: CASSLSPVTGELFF. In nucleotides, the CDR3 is TGTGCCAGCAGCTTAAGTCCGGTTACCGGGGAGCTGTTTTTT.

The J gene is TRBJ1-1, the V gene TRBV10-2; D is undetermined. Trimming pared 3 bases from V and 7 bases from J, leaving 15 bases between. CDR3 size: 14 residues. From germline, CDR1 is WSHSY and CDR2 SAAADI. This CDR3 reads CASSDRTSRDEAFF. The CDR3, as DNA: TGCGCCAGCAGTGATCGAACGTCACGGGATGAAGCTTTCTTT.

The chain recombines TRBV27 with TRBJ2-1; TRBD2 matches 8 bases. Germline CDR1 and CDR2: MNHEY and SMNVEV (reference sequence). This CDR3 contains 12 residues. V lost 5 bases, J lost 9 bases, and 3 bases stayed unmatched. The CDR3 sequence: CASSPRGGEQFF. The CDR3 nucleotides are TGTGCCAGCAGTCCCCGGGGGGGTGAGCAGTTCTTC.

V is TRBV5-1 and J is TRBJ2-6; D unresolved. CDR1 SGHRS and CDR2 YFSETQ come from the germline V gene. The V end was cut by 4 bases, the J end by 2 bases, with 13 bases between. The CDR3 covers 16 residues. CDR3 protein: CASSGVVIAGANVLTF. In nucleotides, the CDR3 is TGCGCCAGCAGCGGCGTCGTGATAGCTGGGGCCAACGTCCTGACTTTC.

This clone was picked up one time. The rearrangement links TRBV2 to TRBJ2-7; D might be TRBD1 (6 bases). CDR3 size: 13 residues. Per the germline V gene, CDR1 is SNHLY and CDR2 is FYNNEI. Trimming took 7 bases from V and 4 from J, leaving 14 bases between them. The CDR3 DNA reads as TGTGCCAGCAACCGGGGACAAATTTACGAGCAGTACTTC. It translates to CASNRGQIYEQYF.

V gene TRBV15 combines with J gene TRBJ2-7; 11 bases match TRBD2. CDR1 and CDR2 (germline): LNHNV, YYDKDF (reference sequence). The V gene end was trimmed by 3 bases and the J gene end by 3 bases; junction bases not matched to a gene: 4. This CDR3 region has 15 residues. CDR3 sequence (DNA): TGTGCCACCAGCAGCACTAGCGGGAGTCGCTACGAGCAGTACTTC. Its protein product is CATSSTSGSRYEQYF.

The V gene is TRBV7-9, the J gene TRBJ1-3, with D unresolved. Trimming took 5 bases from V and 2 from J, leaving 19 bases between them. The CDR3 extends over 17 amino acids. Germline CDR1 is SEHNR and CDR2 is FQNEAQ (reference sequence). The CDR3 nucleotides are TGTGCCAGCAGCCCCCGTATTGAAGGGCGAACTGGAAACACCATATATTTT. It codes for CASSPRIEGRTGNTIYF.

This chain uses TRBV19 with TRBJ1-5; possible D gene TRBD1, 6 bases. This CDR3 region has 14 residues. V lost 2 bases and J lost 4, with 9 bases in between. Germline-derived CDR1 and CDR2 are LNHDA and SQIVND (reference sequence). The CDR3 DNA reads TGTGCCAGTAGTATAAAAGGGGGGAATCAGCCCCAGCATTTT. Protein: CASSIKGGNQPQHF.